This T cell receptor beta chain was profiled in a study of cytomegalovirus exposure and HLA in healthy donors (dated by TCRdb to about 2017). Background on the whole study: According to a later analysis, the roughly 120 validation repertoires were produced on the same platform as the roughly 700 repertoires of the first cohort. The study combined high-throughput TCR immunosequencing, statistical association of individual TCRs with disease status, and machine learning to predict cytomegalovirus infection status. The study aimed to test whether cataloging public T cell receptors could reveal signatures of past pathogen exposure. Besides the first cohort of under 700 subjects, a separate validation cohort made up of 120 different subjects was used.

The germline V gene provides CDR1 MNHNS and CDR2 SASEGT. V is reduced by 7 bases and J by 3 bases, leaving a spacing of 10 bases between them. The CDR3 contains 13 residues, cysteine and phenylalanine counted. Only CDR3 DNA is held: 39 bases, read in frame from base 1. Here is what the overall study found, with its caveats: All 120 or so repertoires were used to score co-occurrence in the validation cohort in a later analysis, because that analysis had no HLA typing for the cohort. A few of the identified cytomegalovirus-associated TCR beta chains were confirmed in vitro to be specific for cytomegalovirus antigens. The classifier was reported to diagnose cytomegalovirus status with high specificity and sensitivity in both the original and validation cohorts. Of the cluster scores, approximately 94% were above 0 in a later analysis, which found that TCRs clustered in the first cohort also tended to co-occur in the roughly 130 validation repertoires. Most TCR sequences were observed very rarely across donors, whereas some public TCRs were present in many individuals. The authors suggested that the approach could potentially be generalized to other disease states and immunological phenotypes. A total of about 180 TCR beta chains were listed by the study as associated with cytomegalovirus.

Points on this clone: There is no known antigen for this receptor. Nothing much larger sits one base from this clone, and base qualities are not available.

Libraries were made using the immunoSEQ multiplex PCR assay. Per the original workflow: A statistical classification framework was built for diagnosing cytomegalovirus status from the catalog of TCR beta chain sequences. TCRdb stores this immuneACCESS table with in-frame sequences only. Part of the clones is absent; in the studies checked, under half of the shortfall reflects unresolved V genes, and no reason is known for the rest. The V and J calls and clone size were taken over from that table, and D and trimming were inferred from the DNA. Recorded for this sample are about 120,000 clones; under 90% of them occurred a single time. 2.1% of the sample is in the top ten clones. Donors formed part of the validation cohort, which comprised 120 or so subjects and was distinct from the first cohort of 550 to 850 subjects.

The sample was PBMCs. This receptor was obtained from a woman aged 25-40 years in good health and CMV-seronegative. This chain joins TRBV6-1 to TRBJ1-5, with no D gene named confidently. The CDR3 sequence is CASTTQINQPQHF. The sequence in DNA is TGTGCCAGCACTACACAGATCAATCAGCCCCAGCATTTT.